This T cell receptor (beta chain) comes out of a study of blood T cells in healthy people across ages. Notes on this clonotype: The antigen is undetermined.

For the second PCR, which ran for roughly 7 to 11 cycles, a sample-barcoded 5' primer and a J-beta primer mix were used. TCRdb re-called the 5' RACE reads through MiXCR, storing one row per CDR3 protein. The data contain 1.4 million or so distinct CDR3 sequences, 35% to 45% of them singletons. The total RNA that was extracted per sample amounted to at least 5.5 micrograms. General study points: Age advanced and TCR beta diversity per million T cells fell, roughly linearly. A strong correlation was seen between TCR beta diversity and naive T cell percentage.

The sequenced sample consisted of blood. This sequence was found in a woman aged 18-29 years in good health.

DNA of the CDR3: TGCGCCAGCAGCTTGTCCCCGAGCATGAACACTGAAGCTTTCTTT. Its protein is CASSLSPSMNTEAFF. The gene calls are TRBV5-1 and TRBJ1-1; D unclear. The CDR3 is made up of 15 amino acids. Germline CDR1 and CDR2: SGHRS and YFSETQ. V gave up 1 base and J gave up 0 bases, with 10 bases separating them.